This T cell receptor (beta chain) derives from a study of cytomegalovirus exposure and HLA in healthy donors (dated by TCRdb to about 2017). With respect to the entire study: An earlier analysis of roughly 500 of the donors reported 276 Gb of sequence data and 100 million to 120 million unique TCR beta sequences obtained from approximately 180 million T cells. In addition to the first cohort of about 650 subjects, a separate validation cohort of under 150 different subjects was used. The genetic ancestry cluster associated with self-reported Caucasian donors included roughly four fifths of the roughly 360 genotyped donors. About five DR-DQ haplotypes were treated as single units for association and clustering because of strong linkage in the cohort. An earlier analysis of some 500 of the donors applied high-throughput TCR beta sequencing to assess whether each TCR beta V gene segment acted as functional or pseudogenic. Rather than drawing on any new phenotypic data, the later analysis identified candidate immune exposures from TCR beta sequences and the way those sequences occurred across donors. Class I and class II HLA loci were covered by the typing at four-digit resolution. A later genetic analysis used genome-wide SNP genotypes for about 60% of the 666 donors, treating that subset as a discovery cohort. An early release that covered roughly 600 HLA-typed donors contained approximately 300 gigabases of sequencing data and 70 million to 100 million unique TCR sequences. Alongside the repertoire data, information on donor age, sex, ethnicity and CMV serostatus was compiled. In a later analysis, previously published TCR beta repertoires from 550 to 750 donors were re-analyzed and high-resolution HLA genotyping was added so that TCR occurrence patterns could be studied. The study aimed to test whether cataloging public T cell receptors could reveal signatures of past pathogen exposure. Among under 450 genotyped donors of the cohort, an average of roughly 240,000 unique TCR beta nucleotide sequences were sequenced per donor, 15% to 20% of them non-productive. The study combined high-throughput TCR immunosequencing, statistical association of individual TCRs with disease status, and machine learning to predict cytomegalovirus infection status. The number of typed donors differed by locus: about 620-630 for A, B, C, DRB1 and DQB1; 500 to 550 for DQA1; approximately 600 for DPA1; and around 490 for DPB1. The study used immunosequencing to profile the T cell repertoires of several hundred subjects and linked those repertoires to cytomegalovirus serostatus. Every discovery cohort repertoire had been produced on one sequencing platform. The full study reports these points: An earlier analysis of roughly 570 of the donors showed that most TCR beta V segments appeared in productive rearrangements either about 87% or about 30% of the time, which broadly matched IMGT annotations. In a later genetic analysis, a missense DCLRE1C variant was associated with V-gene and J-gene trimming of TCR beta chains, and the association was replicated in an independent cohort. Most CMV-associated TCR beta chains appeared to be HLA-restricted in a later analysis, and the HLA associations seemed to be driven largely by CMV exposure. A cluster of highly shared sequence variants was judged likely to be a technical artifact of the sequencing pipeline. The classifier was reported to diagnose cytomegalovirus status with high specificity and sensitivity in both the original cohort and the validation cohort. In vitro tests confirmed that a few of the cytomegalovirus-associated TCR beta chains recognize cytomegalovirus antigens. Compared with the 666-donor mean, donors in an Asian-associated ancestry cluster had fewer N-insertions in productive TCRs, according to a later genetic analysis. According to a later analysis, parvovirus B19, influenza, CMV and Epstein-Barr virus appeared linked to several top co-occurrence clusters. According to a later analysis, TCR association rates differed among HLA loci, with DRB1 alleles showing the most associated TCRs and HLA-C alleles showing the fewest. The earlier analysis of about 600 of the donors excluded over 15 rarely observed V segments, including chromosome 9 orphons, because counts were too low. The authors suggested that the approach could potentially be extended to other disease states and immunological phenotypes. Correlated functional status among segregating V segments might reflect linkage disequilibrium, but an unknown experimental factor could not be ruled out. Sequencing depth was assumed to be roughly uniform across donors in the presence/absence analyses, though that assumption may not hold. This cohort had only TCR beta chains sequenced, and the lack of alpha or paired-chain data limited which features could be detected. Immune exposure information for the cohort was limited to CMV serostatus. While some public TCRs were present in many individuals, most TCR sequences turned up only very rarely across donors. Some IMGT-functional V segments, including TRBV6-2 and TRBV6-3, could not be distinguished by the 87-base-pair reads and were therefore excluded. The study listed 150 to 200 TCR beta chains as associated with cytomegalovirus. When HLA alleles, especially DR and DQ, strongly co-occurred, TCR associations were difficult to assign to individual alleles. In a later analysis, HLA-associated TCR beta chains were found to be more clonally expanded and to have lower generation probabilities than equally common non-associated chains. HLA typing was unavailable for some donors at each locus, so association tests used only the typed subset. A later analysis associated around 16,000 TCR beta sequences with specific HLA alleles at a false discovery rate of 0.05. A further reported finding was that TCR beta sequences accurately predicted the HLA-A and HLA-B alleles for most subjects in the first cohort.

The library came from the immunoSEQ multiplex PCR assay. For the multiplex PCR, a mixture combining 60 forward primers for TCR Vbeta segments and 13 reverse primers for TCR Jbeta segments was used. A multiplex PCR assay on genomic DNA amplified the CDR3 region of rearranged TCR beta genes. The Illumina HiSeq System was used to sequence the amplified TCR beta libraries as 87-base-pair reads. As for how the authors treated the data: A later analysis tallied roughly 78 million unique TCR beta chains across the 640 or so repertoires, and around 10 million of those chains were shared by two or more donors. Raw reads were error-corrected and collapsed into unique sequences by a nearest-neighbor algorithm in which closely related sequences were merged to remove PCR and sequencing errors. V, D and J gene segments were assigned by aligning CDR3 sequences to IMGT reference sequences. For a sequence to be retained, a match of at least six nucleotides to both a V gene segment and a J gene segment was required. Rearrangements were called productive when the CDR3 lacked stop codons and stayed in frame with V and J; all others were non-productive. Following IMGT convention, CDR3 was defined as the stretch from the second conserved V-encoded cysteine up to the conserved J-encoded phenylalanine. In an earlier analysis of around 540 of the donors, sequences lacking an unambiguous match to a single V gene segment were excluded. In an earlier analysis of several hundred of the donors, V segments were called functional above 56.7% productive rearrangements and were called segregating when the between-donor standard deviation exceeded 5%. A statistical classification framework was built for diagnosing cytomegalovirus status from the catalog of TCR beta chain sequences. V and J gene assignment, in a later analysis, came from comparing TCR nucleotide sequences with IMGT/GENE-DB human TR gene sequences. The TCRdist pipeline was used in a later analysis to assign CDR3 sequences and most-parsimonious VDJ recombination scenarios. In a later analysis, each TCR beta chain was defined by its CDR3 amino acid sequence together with its V-gene family, and reads without a unique V-gene family were excluded. A later analysis removed 600 or so highly shared, low-generation-probability nucleotide sequences to deal with suspected cross-contamination and a sequencing artifact. For each public chain, a later analysis derived a clonal expansion index from normalized ranks of inferred template counts within each repertoire. In a later analysis, generation probabilities were computed using a VDJ recombination model fitted to out-of-frame rearrangements, and the results were checked against IGoR. In a later analysis, hypergeometric tests were used to score TCR-TCR, TCR-HLA and TCR-CMV co-occurrence, with a repertoire-size bias correction applied to TCR pairs. False discovery rates were estimated in a later analysis by permuting HLA or CMV assignments 20 times. In a later analysis, co-occurring TCRs were grouped using DBSCAN, and TCRdist sequence similarity was added for clustering within HLA-allele-positive subsets. Repertoires with fewer than 30,000 or more than 120,000 public chains were left out of co-occurrence clustering, as were five repertoires with anomalous nucleotide sharing. This is the immuneACCESS table as TCRdb keeps it, with only in-frame sequences that have V and J called. A part of the clones is gone; compared with another copy, unresolved V genes explain less than half, and the rest is unexplained. From that table come the V and J calls and clone size; the DNA was used to work out D and trimming. Within this sample are about 96,000 clones, with 65% to 85% of them counted one time only. The leading ten clones occupy 2.5% to 3% of the sample.

After removal of 5 bases from V and 7 bases from J, the junction retains 8 bases not matched to a gene. The CDR3 runs 15 amino acids, cysteine and phenylalanine included. The CDR3 DNA has 45 bases and is translated from base 1. The germline V gene (reference sequence) supplies CDR1 MNHEY and CDR2 SMNVEV. This clone came up a few times. What antigen it recognizes has not been identified. Within one base of it there is no much larger clone, and no base qualities were kept. The cohort was made up of 500 to 850 healthy bone marrow donors. At the time of sampling, every cohort member was nominally healthy, though immune exposures that went unrecorded were likely present. The donor tested CMV seronegative, placing the donor among the 300 to 400 seronegative members of the cohort. A peripheral blood sample was collected from each donor, and TCR beta sequencing was performed on peripheral blood mononuclear cells. The Qiagen DNeasy Blood Extraction Kit was used to extract genomic DNA from the blood cell samples.

Rearrangement joined TRBV27 to TRBJ1-6, and TRBD1 aligns with 7 junction nucleotides. The sequencing sample was made of PBMCs. The clonotype comes from a man younger than 40 in good health and CMV-seronegative. The CDR3 has the sequence CASSQETGVNSPLHF. The bases read TGTGCCAGCAGTCAAGAAACAGGGGTAAATTCACCCCTCCACTTT.